The 5 T cell receptor beta chains below were found in one sample sequenced in a study of CD8+ T cells in alopecia areata. As the sequencing template, cDNA was produced by extracting RNA and reverse transcribing it. Sequenced by immunoSEQ multiplex PCR; TCRdb stores in-frame clones only, minus some. The table includes approximately 190,000 clones, roughly 64% detected once. Treatment noted: oral pan-JAK inhibitor, 5-10 mg twice daily. Sequences were derived from CD4+ T cells sorted from blood, sampled at week 24, from a patient treated with tofacitinib. These receptors originate from a human donor with alopecia areata.

CDR3 DNA: TGTGCCAGCAGCTTGGCCAAACTAGCGGGAGAGGAGACCCAGTACTTC. Its translation is CASSLAKLAGEETQYF. The gene calls are TRBV5-4 and TRBJ2-5; 11 nucleotides line up with TRBD2. Per the germline V gene, CDR1 is SGHNT and CDR2 is YYREEE (reference sequence). The CDR3 contains 16 residues. V gave up 0 bases and J gave up 5 bases; unmatched junction bases: 6.

The rearrangement joins TRBV7-9 to TRBJ2-7; D unresolved. The V and J ends lost 5 bases and 6 bases respectively, with 8 bases between them. CDR1 and CDR2 from the germline V gene are SEHNR and FQNEAQ (reference sequence). The CDR3 is 11 residues long. This CDR3 is CASSPDGEQYF. Here the CDR3 DNA reads TGTGCCAGCAGCCCGGACGGCGAGCAGTACTTC.

This clone appeared a single time. The J gene is TRBJ2-7, the V gene TRBV6-5, with TRBD1 identical over 8 bases. With V trimmed by 0 bases and J by 6 bases, 7 bases remained unmatched. The CDR3 loop spans 15 amino acids. The germline CDR1 and CDR2 sequences are MNHEY and SVGAGI. CDR3 region: CASSYSRTGSSEQYF. CDR3 in DNA: TGTGCCAGCAGTTACTCCAGGACAGGGAGTTCCGAGCAGTACTTC.

This clone was counted only a few times. This sequence joins TRBV29-1 and TRBJ2-2, with 13 bases fitting TRBD2. Germline loops: CDR1 SQVTM, CDR2 ANQGSEA. The trim removed 7 bases at V and 0 bases at J, leaving 20 bases unmatched. The CDR3 is made up of 21 amino acids. In DNA, the CDR3 is TGCAGCGCAATGAAGCGGGGCCGACTAGCGGGGGGACCAGCGAACACCGGGGAGCTGTTTTTT. It codes for CSAMKRGRLAGGPANTGELFF.

V gene TRBV9 combines with J gene TRBJ1-1, with 8 bases matching TRBD1. Per germline, CDR1 SGDLS and CDR2 YYNGEE. V was pared by 4 bases and J by 6 bases, with 8 bases of the junction left unmatched. The CDR3 runs to 14 residues. This CDR3 reads CASSPGQGWAEAFF. Here the CDR3 DNA reads TGTGCCAGCAGCCCCGGACAGGGATGGGCTGAAGCTTTCTTT.